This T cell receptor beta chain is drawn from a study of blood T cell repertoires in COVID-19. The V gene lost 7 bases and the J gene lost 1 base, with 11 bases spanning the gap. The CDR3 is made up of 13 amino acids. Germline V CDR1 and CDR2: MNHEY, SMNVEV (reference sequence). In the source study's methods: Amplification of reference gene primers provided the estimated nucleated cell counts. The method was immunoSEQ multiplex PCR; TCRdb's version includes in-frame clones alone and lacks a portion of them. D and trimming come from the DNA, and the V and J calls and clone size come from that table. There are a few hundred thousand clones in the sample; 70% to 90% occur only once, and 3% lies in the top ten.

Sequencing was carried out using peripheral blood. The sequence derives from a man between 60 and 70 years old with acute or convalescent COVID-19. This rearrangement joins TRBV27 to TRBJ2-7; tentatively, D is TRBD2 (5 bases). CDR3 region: CASTRTGSYEQYF. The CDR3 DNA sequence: TGTGCCAGCACCAGGACGGGATCCTACGAGCAGTACTTC.